This record concerns one T cell receptor beta chain sequence. Its antigen is not known. This sample was included in a study of cytomegalovirus exposure and HLA in healthy donors. Background on the study: There were 350 to 450 genotyped donors. Of these, 81% fell in the genetic ancestry cluster associated with self-reported Caucasian donors. Study-wide points: There were some public TCRs occurring in many donors, but most TCR sequences were rare.

In the PCR, 60 Vbeta and 13 Jbeta primers were used. Method: immunoSEQ multiplex PCR; TCRdb's copy keeps in-frame clones and lacks some. Recorded for this sample: 100,000 to 150,000 clones. The CDR3 sequence is 13 residues long. Germline CDR1 reads MDHEN; CDR2 reads SYDVKM. J lost 9 bases, V lost 8 bases, and 9 bases had no gene match. The chain uses TRBV28 and TRBJ1-3; 8 nucleotides align to TRBD1. The receptor was derived from a woman between 35 and 50 years old in good health and CMV-seropositive. The material sequenced was PBMCs. In DNA, the CDR3 is TGTGCCAGCTATCAGACAGGGGTGGGCACCATATATTTT. It specifies CASYQTGVGTIYF.